This is a list of T cell receptor beta chains from one sample in a study of cytomegalovirus exposure and HLA in healthy donors. Some clones are missing from TCRdb's copy, which holds only in-frame ones; the method was immunoSEQ multiplex PCR. The sample carries about 130,000 clones, about 96% recorded once. The sample taken for sequencing was PBMCs. The source is a man between 18 and 35 years old in good health and CMV-seronegative. The CDR3 runs from the conserved cysteine through the conserved F or W. A D gene is named only where the DNA matches it firmly. Size is omitted from some rows. Given values are once, few, many or a class for expanded clones.

j_call	clone_size	d_call	v_call	cdr3_aa	cdr3_nt
TRBJ2-5	-	-	TRBV27	CASSLSNKRSETQYF	TGTGCCAGCAGTTTATCGAATAAGCGGTCAGAGACCCAGTACTTC
TRBJ2-5	-	-	TRBV18	CASSRVQETQYF	TGTGCCAGCTCACGAGTCCAAGAGACCCAGTACTTC
TRBJ1-2	-	-	TRBV11-2	CASSLQGGMHGYTF	TGTGCCAGCAGCTTACAGGGAGGGATGCATGGCTACACCTTC
TRBJ2-6	-	-	TRBV27	CASSFWAQGVPLTSGANVLTF	TGTGCCAGCAGTTTTTGGGCACAAGGGGTCCCTTTAACTTCTGGGGCCAACGTCCTGACTTTC
TRBJ1-2	once	TRBD1	TRBV28	CASGQENYGYTF	TGTGCCAGTGGACAGGAAAACTATGGCTACACCTTC
TRBJ2-1	-	TRBD2	TRBV7-9	CASRGTSGRVDNEQFF	TGTGCCAGCAGGGGGACTAGCGGGAGAGTCGACAATGAGCAGTTCTTC
TRBJ2-1	-	TRBD2	TRBV7-2	CASSLGLGLAGHNEQFF	TGTGCCAGCAGCTTAGGGCTGGGACTAGCGGGCCACAATGAGCAGTTCTTC
TRBJ2-2	once	-	TRBV6-1	CASSEGRSTGELFF	TGTGCCAGCAGTGAAGGCAGGTCCACCGGGGAGCTGTTTTTT
TRBJ2-3	-	-	TRBV2	CATHGLAGDTQYF	TGTGCCACCCATGGACTGGCCGGGGATACGCAGTATTTT
TRBJ2-7	-	TRBD2	TRBV5-8	CASSPSGSQYEQYF	TGTGCCAGCAGCCCCAGCGGGAGTCAGTACGAGCAGTACTTC
TRBJ1-1	-	-	TRBV5-4	CASSLDGGVTEAFF	TGTGCCAGCAGCTTGGATGGCGGGGTCACTGAAGCTTTCTTT
TRBJ2-5	-	TRBD2	TRBV9	CASSASSGRGFQETQYF	TGTGCCAGCAGCGCTAGTAGCGGGAGGGGTTTCCAAGAGACCCAGTACTTC
TRBJ2-7	-	-	TRBV5-1	CASSLRTGSSYEQYF	TGCGCCAGCAGCTTGCGAACTGGGAGCTCCTACGAGCAGTACTTC
TRBJ1-1	once	-	TRBV19	CASSIAGLNTEAFF	TGTGCCAGTAGTATTGCAGGGCTGAACACTGAAGCTTTCTTT
TRBJ2-5	once	TRBD1	TRBV19	CASSIRGRETQYF	TGTGCCAGTAGTATCAGGGGGCGGGAGACCCAGTACTTC
TRBJ2-7	-	TRBD2	TRBV6-5	CASSQTSGSPNEQYF	TGTGCCAGCAGTCAAACTAGCGGGAGCCCCAACGAGCAGTACTTC
TRBJ2-3	-	-	TRBV10-3	CATSGETSTDTQYF	TGTGCCACCTCGGGGGAAACTAGCACAGATACGCAGTATTTT
TRBJ2-1	-	TRBD2	TRBV6-1	CASSEPWTSGTYNEQFF	TGTGCCAGCAGTGAACCTTGGACTAGCGGGACATACAATGAGCAGTTCTTC
TRBJ2-5	-	TRBD1	TRBV5-1	CASSPSSGTGVETQYF	TGCGCCAGCAGCCCCTCGTCCGGGACAGGGGTTGAGACCCAGTACTTC
TRBJ1-3	-	TRBD1	TRBV7-9	CASSSGQGLGNTIYF	TGTGCCAGCAGCTCGGGACAGGGGTTGGGAAACACCATATATTTT
TRBJ2-1	-	TRBD2	TRBV30	CAWSVPLAGVFYNEQFF	TGTGCCTGGAGTGTCCCTCTAGCGGGAGTGTTCTACAATGAGCAGTTCTTC
TRBJ1-5	-	TRBD1	TRBV7-8	CASSFGQADQPQHF	TGTGCCAGCAGCTTCGGACAGGCCGATCAGCCCCAGCATTTT
TRBJ2-1	-	-	TRBV10-3	CAIINSRSYNEQFF	TGTGCCATCATCAACTCTAGGAGCTACAATGAGCAGTTCTTC
TRBJ1-5	-	TRBD1	TRBV19	CASSSGQGDQPQHF	TGTGCCAGTAGTAGCGGACAGGGCGATCAGCCCCAGCATTTT
TRBJ1-2	-	TRBD1	TRBV29-1	CSVGSGTETFNYGYTF	TGCAGCGTTGGATCCGGGACAGAGACCTTTAACTATGGCTACACCTTC
TRBJ2-7	-	TRBD1	TRBV7-2	CASSSGQGPYEQYF	TGTGCCAGCAGCTCGGGACAGGGTCCCTACGAGCAGTACTTC
TRBJ2-6	-	-	TRBV28	CAILDRPSGANVLTF	TGTGCCATCCTAGACAGGCCGTCTGGGGCCAACGTCCTGACTTTC
TRBJ2-1	-	TRBD1	TRBV11-3	CASSRGTGPNEQFF	TGTGCCAGCAGCCGTGGGACAGGACCTAATGAGCAGTTCTTC
TRBJ2-7	-	-	TRBV7-2	CASSLVRDEQYF	TGTGCCAGCAGCTTAGTGCGGGACGAGCAGTACTTC
TRBJ2-2	-	TRBD1	TRBV2	CASRGQGFTGELFF	TGTGCCAGCAGGGGACAGGGGTTTACCGGGGAGCTGTTTTTT
TRBJ2-1	-	TRBD1	TRBV9	CASKYRGFYNEQFF	TGTGCCAGCAAATACAGGGGGTTTTACAATGAGCAGTTCTTC
TRBJ2-7	-	TRBD2	TRBV14	CASSQGVPGLAVDEQYF	TGTGCCAGCAGCCAAGGGGTGCCGGGACTAGCGGTAGACGAGCAGTACTTC
TRBJ1-2	-	TRBD1	TRBV27	CASSPWDRGILGGYTF	TGTGCCAGCAGCCCCTGGGACAGGGGCATCCTCGGGGGCTACACCTTC
TRBJ2-7	-	-	TRBV7-2	CASRQRYGSEQYF	TGTGCCAGCAGGCAAAGATATGGGAGCGAGCAGTACTTC
TRBJ2-1	-	TRBD2	TRBV7-9	CASSTLAGEKFF	TGTGCCAGCAGCACCCTAGCGGGAGAGAAGTTCTTC
TRBJ2-7	once	TRBD2	TRBV28	CASSLYGTGGRYEQYF	TGTGCCAGCAGTTTATATGGGACGGGGGGTCGCTACGAGCAGTACTTC
TRBJ1-5	-	-	TRBV2	CASRGITGNQPQHF	TGTGCCAGCAGGGGAATTACAGGGAATCAGCCCCAGCATTTT
TRBJ1-5	-	-	TRBV6-6	CASDRPGDQSPQHF	TGTGCCAGTGACCGGCCGGGGGATCAATCCCCCCAGCATTTT
TRBJ2-1	-	TRBD2	TRBV28	CASSLGGSRYNEQFF	TGTGCCAGCAGTTTAGGCGGGAGTCGATACAATGAGCAGTTCTTC
TRBJ1-1	-	-	TRBV7-3	CASSPGGAGRTEAFF	TGTGCCAGCAGCCCTGGTGGGGCAGGAAGGACTGAAGCTTTCTTT
TRBJ2-1	-	TRBD2	TRBV7-2	CASSFLGGGPPYNEQFF	TGTGCCAGCAGCTTCCTGGGGGGAGGGCCACCCTACAATGAGCAGTTCTTC
TRBJ1-1	-	TRBD1	TRBV4-3	CASSHGQVNTEAFF	TGCGCCAGCAGCCATGGACAGGTGAACACTGAAGCTTTCTTT
TRBJ2-7	-	-	TRBV5-8	CASSSRDYEQYF	TGTGCCAGCAGCTCCAGGGACTACGAGCAGTACTTC
TRBJ1-5	-	-	TRBV7-2	CASSSQGSGNQPQHF	TGTGCCAGCAGCTCTCAGGGGAGCGGCAATCAGCCCCAGCATTTT
TRBJ2-5	-	TRBD2	TRBV5-4	CASSRASGFGETQYF	TGTGCCAGCAGCCGGGCTAGCGGGTTTGGGGAGACCCAGTACTTC
TRBJ2-1	-	TRBD2	TRBV18	CASSPREGFDEQFF	TGTGCCAGCTCACCGCGGGAGGGCTTCGATGAGCAGTTCTTC
TRBJ2-2	-	TRBD2	TRBV15	CATSRGRWVASGRNTGELFF	TGTGCCACCAGCAGGGGCCGTTGGGTTGCTAGCGGGCGAAACACCGGGGAGCTGTTTTTT
TRBJ2-1	-	-	TRBV5-6	CASSLSPQGTNEQFF	TGTGCCAGCAGCTTGAGTCCCCAGGGAACCAATGAGCAGTTCTTC
TRBJ2-1	once	-	TRBV11-1	CASSLEIGGTNEQFF	TGTGCCAGCAGCTTAGAGATTGGAGGGACGAATGAGCAGTTCTTC
TRBJ1-5	-	TRBD1	TRBV7-9	CASSSQGARSNQPQHF	TGTGCCAGCAGCTCTCAGGGGGCGCGAAGCAATCAGCCCCAGCATTTT
TRBJ2-7	-	TRBD2	TRBV5-6	CASSFVRGGYEQYF	TGTGCCAGCAGCTTCGTCCGGGGGGGCTACGAGCAGTACTTC
TRBJ2-2	-	-	TRBV14	CASTFHTGELFF	TGTGCCAGTACATTTCACACCGGGGAGCTGTTTTTT
TRBJ1-5	-	-	TRBV6-5	CASSPGGNQPQHF	TGTGCCAGCAGTCCGGGAGGGAATCAGCCCCAGCATTTT